The rows below give T cell receptor beta chains drawn from one sample of a study of cytomegalovirus exposure and HLA in healthy donors. Measured with immunoSEQ multiplex PCR; TCRdb has only the in-frame clones, and not every one. The sample shows 110,000 to 150,000 clones, about 72% of them seen only once. Sequencing input: PBMCs. The receptors were gathered from a man aged 35 to 55 in good health and CMV-seronegative. Both conserved end residues are part of each CDR3. A D gene is named only where the DNA matches it firmly. Clone sizes are given selectively: once, few, many, or a class where the clone is expanded.

j_call | clone_size | v_call | d_call | cdr3_nt | cdr3_aa
TRBJ1-1 | few | TRBV4-1 | TRBD1 | TGCGCCAGCAGCCAGCAACCCGGGACAGAAATACACCCCATGAACACTGAAGCTTTCTTT | CASSQQPGTEIHPMNTEAFF
TRBJ1-5 | . | TRBV4-1 | TRBD1 | TGCGCCAGCAGCCGAGGACAGGTCAATCAGCCCCAGCATTTT | CASSRGQVNQPQHF
TRBJ1-6 | . | TRBV19 | . | TGTGCCAGTAGTATTAGGCGGGGGCGCGGGACCCTCCACTTT | CASSIRRGRGTLHF
TRBJ1-1 | . | TRBV10-3 | TRBD1 | TGTGCCATCTTCAACGGGGACAGGGCCTCGACTGAAGCTTTCTTT | CAIFNGDRASTEAFF
TRBJ2-7 | few | TRBV30 | . | TGTGCCTGGAAAAACGGGTACGTGTCCTACGAGCAGTACTTC | CAWKNGYVSYEQYF
TRBJ2-1 | few | TRBV6-5 | . | TGTGCCAGCAGATCGTCGGGACACACTACGGATGAGCAGTTCTTC | CASRSSGHTTDEQFF
TRBJ1-2 | . | TRBV6-5 | TRBD1 | TGTGCCAGCAGTTACACGGGGACAGACGTCTTCGGCTACACCTTC | CASSYTGTDVFGYTF
TRBJ1-4 | . | TRBV2 | TRBD1 | TGTGCCACGACGTCGGACAGGGGGGAAAAACTGTTTTTT | CATTSDRGEKLFF
TRBJ2-5 | . | TRBV25-1 | . | TGTGCCAGCAGTGGGGGACATTTAGTGTCAGAGACCCAGTACTTC | CASSGGHLVSETQYF
TRBJ2-7 | . | TRBV6-5 | . | TGTGCCAGCAGTTACGCCCGACCGACTTCCTACGAGCAGTACTTC | CASSYARPTSYEQYF
TRBJ2-7 | . | TRBV4-3 | TRBD2 | TGCGCCAGCAGCCCCGGACTAGGATCTTACGAGCAGTGCTTC | CASSPGLGSYEQCF
TRBJ2-1 | . | TRBV6-4 | . | TGTGCCAGCAGTGTTTATCCAGGGCGCGATGAGCAGTTCTTC | CASSVYPGRDEQFF
TRBJ1-2 | . | TRBV5-1 | . | TGCGCCAGCGCAACTACGCCACAGGGAAACTATGGCTACCCCTTC | CASATTPQGNYGYPF
TRBJ1-2 | once | TRBV7-8 | . | TGTGCCAGCAGCGTCTTAGGGGCCTCTCGCCCCTATGGCTACACCTTC | CASSVLGASRPYGYTF
TRBJ2-7 | . | TRBV5-1 | TRBD1 | TGCGCCAGCAGCTCTAACACGGGACAGGGGTGGAACGAGCAGTACTTC | CASSSNTGQGWNEQYF
TRBJ1-2 | few | TRBV6-5 | . | TGTGCCAGCAGTTACCGTGGAGGGTATGGCTACACCTTC | CASSYRGGYGYTF
TRBJ1-1 | . | TRBV5-1 | TRBD1 | TGCGCCAGCTCTTCAGGGGGAAGAAACACTGAAGCTTTCTTT | CASSSGGRNTEAFF
TRBJ1-2 | . | TRBV7-9 | . | TGTGCCAGCAGCCCAAACCCAGGGGTCTATGGCTACACCTTC | CASSPNPGVYGYTF
TRBJ2-7 | . | TRBV11-2 | . | TGTGCCAGCAGCTTATCACTAGCCTACGAGCAGTACTTC | CASSLSLAYEQYF
TRBJ2-1 | . | TRBV28 | TRBD1 | TGTGCCAGCAGTTTCGGGACAGAAACCTACAATGAGCAGTTCTTC | CASSFGTETYNEQFF
TRBJ2-2 | few | TRBV5-1 | . | TGCGCCAGCTCCTCCCAACAGGGCCCGAACACCGGGGAGCTGTTTTTT | CASSSQQGPNTGELFF
TRBJ1-2 | . | TRBV7-9 | . | TGTGCCAGCAGCTCAACAGGGAGCTACTATGGCTACACCTTC | CASSSTGSYYGYTF
TRBJ1-4 | . | TRBV29-1 | . | TGCAGCGTTGATGGCGGGGGTGAAAAACTGTTTTTT | CSVDGGGEKLFF
TRBJ1-2 | . | TRBV6-6 | TRBD1 | TGTGCCAGCAGCCTACAGGGGCGGTTTGGCTACACCTTC | CASSLQGRFGYTF
TRBJ2-2 | . | TRBV7-2 | . | TGTGCCAGCAGCCCCCACATCGGGGGTGACACCGGGGAGCTGTTTTTT | CASSPHIGGDTGELFF
TRBJ1-3 | . | TRBV5-1 | . | TGCGCCAGCAGCTTGTCTACTAACTCTGGAAACACCATATATTTT | CASSLSTNSGNTIYF
TRBJ1-2 | . | TRBV28 | TRBD1 | TGTGCCAGCAGGCCGACAGGGGGCGATGGCTACACCTTC | CASRPTGGDGYTF
TRBJ1-5 | . | TRBV6-5 | . | TGTGCCAGCAGTTACTCGGCAGGCAATCAGCCCCAGCATTTT | CASSYSAGNQPQHF
TRBJ2-5 | . | TRBV2 | TRBD1 | TGTGCCAGCAGGGACGGGACAGGGGGAGAGAACGAAGAGACCCAGTACTTC | CASRDGTGGENEETQYF
TRBJ1-2 | . | TRBV2 | . | TGTGCCAGCAGTGACCCGGGACACAGAATAGAGGGCTACACCTTC | CASSDPGHRIEGYTF
TRBJ2-3 | . | TRBV27 | . | TGTGCCAGCAGTTTATCGGCGGGCACAGATACGCAGTATTTT | CASSLSAGTDTQYF
TRBJ1-5 | . | TRBV7-9 | . | TGTGCCAGCAGCTTAGAAGCAGGCCAAAATCAGCCCCAGCATTTT | CASSLEAGQNQPQHF
TRBJ2-7 | . | TRBV4-1 | TRBD1 | TGCGCCAGCAGCCAACCCCGACAGGGAACCTACGAGCAGTACTTC | CASSQPRQGTYEQYF
TRBJ1-5 | . | TRBV23-1 | . | TGCGCCAGCAGTCAAGGGGGACACCTTCATGATCAGCCCCAGCATTTT | CASSQGGHLHDQPQHF
TRBJ2-1 | . | TRBV2 | . | TGTGCCAGCAGGGCTACAGGGAAATCAGGTTTTAATGAGCAGTTCTTC | CASRATGKSGFNEQFF
TRBJ1-4 | . | TRBV28 | TRBD1 | TGTGCCAGCCGACAAGGGGGCAGCGAAAAACTGTTTTTT | CASRQGGSEKLFF
TRBJ2-3 | . | TRBV4-2 | . | TGTGCCAGCAGCCAAGTGCCCGGGTTACGCACAGATACGCAGTATTTT | CASSQVPGLRTDTQYF
TRBJ1-2 | . | TRBV10-3 | . | TGTGCCATCAGTGTCGGGGATCAAGGACAGAGAAACTATGGCTACACCTTC | CAISVGDQGQRNYGYTF
TRBJ2-1 | . | TRBV5-6 | TRBD2 | TGTGCCAGCAGCGGGGGGGATGAGCAGTTCTTC | CASSGGDEQFF
TRBJ1-2 | . | TRBV30 | . | TGTGCCTGGGTAGGGGTAAGCAGGAACTATGGCTACACCTTC | CAWVGVSRNYGYTF